These T cell receptor beta chains were read from a single sample in a study of blood T cell repertoires in COVID-19. The table came from immunoSEQ multiplex PCR; TCRdb's copy has only in-frame clones and leaves some out. The sample records fewer than 70,000 clones, roughly 85% being singletons. Sequenced material: peripheral blood. The receptors here all came from a man older than 75 with acute or convalescent COVID-19. CDR3s include the opening cysteine and the closing phenylalanine or tryptophan. Each record gives: clone size, D gene, J gene, V gene, CDR3 protein, CDR3 DNA. D genes are given only for firm matches. Not all rows give a size; the values are once, few, many and, for expanded clones, a class.

clone size: -; D gene: -; J gene: TRBJ1-4; V gene: TRBV19; CDR3 protein: CASRSTGNLASEKLFF; CDR3 DNA: TGTGCCAGTAGATCAACAGGGAATCTCGCCAGTGAAAAACTGTTTTTT
clone size: -; D gene: TRBD1; J gene: TRBJ1-4; V gene: TRBV12-5; CDR3 protein: CASGPSRDRGRGEKLFF; CDR3 DNA: TGTGCTAGTGGTCCGTCCCGGGACAGGGGGCGAGGGGAAAAACTGTTTTTT
clone size: -; D gene: TRBD1; J gene: TRBJ1-1; V gene: TRBV28; CDR3 protein: CASIPQGSGTEAFF; CDR3 DNA: TGTGCCAGCATTCCACAGGGGTCGGGCACTGAAGCTTTCTTT
clone size: -; D gene: -; J gene: TRBJ1-1; V gene: TRBV5-1; CDR3 protein: CASSPLHGGLTTEAFF; CDR3 DNA: TGCGCCAGCAGCCCCCTTCACGGGGGGCTGACCACTGAAGCTTTCTTT
clone size: -; D gene: TRBD2; J gene: TRBJ2-2; V gene: TRBV25-1; CDR3 protein: CASEAGRDTGELFF; CDR3 DNA: TGTGCCAGCGAAGCGGGACGCGACACCGGGGAGCTGTTTTTT
clone size: -; D gene: -; J gene: TRBJ2-5; V gene: TRBV5-1; CDR3 protein: CASSLVQKETQYF; CDR3 DNA: TGCGCCAGCAGCTTGGTGCAGAAAGAGACCCAGTACTTC
clone size: few; D gene: -; J gene: TRBJ1-1; V gene: TRBV2; CDR3 protein: CASTQREENTEAFF; CDR3 DNA: TGTGCCAGCACTCAAAGGGAGGAGAACACTGAAGCTTTCTTT
clone size: -; D gene: TRBD2; J gene: TRBJ2-1; V gene: TRBV3-1/TRBV3-2; CDR3 protein: CASSQVPSGRPSSYNEQFF; CDR3 DNA: TGTGCCAGCAGCCAAGTACCTAGCGGGAGGCCTAGCTCCTACAATGAGCAGTTCTTC
clone size: -; D gene: -; J gene: TRBJ2-7; V gene: TRBV3-1/TRBV3-2; CDR3 protein: CASSQGPNRAAYEQYF; CDR3 DNA: TGTGCCAGCAGCCAAGGTCCCAACAGGGCTGCCTACGAGCAGTACTTC
clone size: -; D gene: TRBD2; J gene: TRBJ2-2; V gene: TRBV7-9; CDR3 protein: CASSLGNLAGEETGELFF; CDR3 DNA: TGTGCCAGCAGCTTAGGCAATCTAGCGGGAGAAGAAACCGGGGAGCTGTTTTTT
clone size: few; D gene: TRBD1; J gene: TRBJ1-1; V gene: TRBV7-2; CDR3 protein: CASSWGQSLEAFF; CDR3 DNA: TGTGCCAGCAGCTGGGGACAGTCCCTTGAAGCTTTCTTT
clone size: -; D gene: -; J gene: TRBJ2-5; V gene: TRBV14; CDR3 protein: CASSQASRVSWGMDETQYF; CDR3 DNA: TGTGCCAGCAGCCAAGCAAGCAGGGTCAGTTGGGGTATGGACGAGACCCAGTACTTC
clone size: -; D gene: TRBD2; J gene: TRBJ2-7; V gene: TRBV20-1; CDR3 protein: CSASRGRAYEQYF; CDR3 DNA: TGCAGTGCTAGTCGTGGGAGGGCCTACGAGCAGTACTTC
clone size: -; D gene: -; J gene: TRBJ2-1; V gene: TRBV24-1; CDR3 protein: CATSAWGVGRNRNEQFF; CDR3 DNA: TGTGCCACCTCCGCCTGGGGGGTGGGCCGGAATAGGAATGAGCAGTTCTTC
clone size: -; D gene: -; J gene: TRBJ1-4; V gene: TRBV2; CDR3 protein: CASRTGVANEKLFF; CDR3 DNA: TGTGCCAGCAGGACTGGAGTTGCGAATGAAAAACTGTTTTTT
clone size: -; D gene: TRBD1; J gene: TRBJ1-1; V gene: TRBV2; CDR3 protein: CASSERQGNTEAFF; CDR3 DNA: TGTGCCAGCAGTGAAAGACAGGGGAACACTGAAGCTTTCTTT
clone size: -; D gene: -; J gene: TRBJ2-5; V gene: TRBV7-2; CDR3 protein: CASSLSLGAGKTQYF; CDR3 DNA: TGTGCCAGCAGCTTAAGTCTGGGGGCAGGAAAGACCCAGTACTTC
clone size: -; D gene: -; J gene: TRBJ2-7; V gene: TRBV3-1/TRBV3-2; CDR3 protein: CASSQGLTGYEQYF; CDR3 DNA: TGTGCCAGCAGCCAAGGATTGACAGGCTACGAGCAGTACTTC
clone size: -; D gene: TRBD1; J gene: TRBJ1-1; V gene: TRBV3-1/TRBV3-2; CDR3 protein: CASRPRGITEAFF; CDR3 DNA: TGTGCCAGCAGGCCCAGGGGGATCACTGAAGCTTTCTTT
clone size: -; D gene: -; J gene: TRBJ2-1; V gene: TRBV25-1; CDR3 protein: CASSGGFARNEQFF; CDR3 DNA: TGTGCCAGCAGTGGAGGGTTCGCTAGGAATGAGCAGTTCTTC
clone size: -; D gene: -; J gene: TRBJ2-2; V gene: TRBV28; CDR3 protein: CASSLQGGTGELFF; CDR3 DNA: TGTGCCAGCAGCCTCCAAGGGGGTACCGGGGAGCTGTTTTTT
clone size: -; D gene: -; J gene: TRBJ1-2; V gene: TRBV19; CDR3 protein: CASSPRWGTLLGGYTF; CDR3 DNA: TGTGCCAGTAGTCCTCGGTGGGGCACCCTTTTAGGTGGCTACACCTTC
clone size: -; D gene: TRBD1; J gene: TRBJ2-1; V gene: TRBV27; CDR3 protein: CASSTGTGTNEQFF; CDR3 DNA: TGTGCCAGCAGTACCGGGACAGGGACCAATGAGCAGTTCTTC
clone size: -; D gene: -; J gene: TRBJ2-2; V gene: TRBV7-8; CDR3 protein: CASSLVSETGELFF; CDR3 DNA: TGTGCCAGCAGCTTAGTCTCGGAGACCGGGGAGCTGTTTTTT
clone size: -; D gene: -; J gene: TRBJ2-1; V gene: TRBV5-6; CDR3 protein: CASSFSNLILQGQFF; CDR3 DNA: TGTGCCAGCAGCTTCTCAAACCTCATTCTTCAGGGGCAGTTCTTC
clone size: -; D gene: TRBD2; J gene: TRBJ2-2; V gene: TRBV7-6; CDR3 protein: CASSPRLAAAGELFF; CDR3 DNA: TGTGCCAGCAGCCCGAGACTAGCGGCGGCCGGGGAGCTGTTTTTT
clone size: -; D gene: -; J gene: TRBJ2-2; V gene: TRBV7-9; CDR3 protein: CASSLTANTGELFF; CDR3 DNA: TGTGCCAGCAGCTTAACTGCGAACACCGGGGAGCTGTTTTTT
clone size: -; D gene: TRBD1; J gene: TRBJ1-3; V gene: TRBV6-1; CDR3 protein: CASSEGKGQGRNTIYF; CDR3 DNA: TGTGCCAGCAGTGAAGGGAAGGGACAGGGAAGAAACACCATATATTTT
clone size: -; D gene: -; J gene: TRBJ1-1; V gene: TRBV11-3; CDR3 protein: CASSAFLMNTEAFF; CDR3 DNA: TGTGCCAGCAGCGCCTTTCTAATGAACACTGAAGCTTTCTTT
clone size: once; D gene: TRBD2; J gene: TRBJ2-1; V gene: TRBV10-2; CDR3 protein: CASRLAGGGYNEQFF; CDR3 DNA: TGCGCCAGCAGATTAGCGGGAGGGGGATACAATGAGCAGTTCTTC
clone size: -; D gene: -; J gene: TRBJ2-1; V gene: TRBV6-1; CDR3 protein: CASSEAGGQFF; CDR3 DNA: TGTGCCAGCAGTGAAGCGGGAGGGCAGTTCTTC
clone size: -; D gene: -; J gene: TRBJ2-5; V gene: TRBV9; CDR3 protein: CASSVHSRVGGETQYF; CDR3 DNA: TGTGCCAGCAGCGTTCACTCCCGGGTCGGAGGGGAGACCCAGTACTTC
clone size: -; D gene: -; J gene: TRBJ2-5; V gene: TRBV18; CDR3 protein: CASSPNGDTYQETQYF; CDR3 DNA: TGTGCCAGCTCACCAAACGGGGACACATACCAAGAGACCCAGTACTTC
clone size: once; D gene: -; J gene: TRBJ2-1; V gene: TRBV6-5; CDR3 protein: CASSYSHFQSDEQFF; CDR3 DNA: TGTGCCAGCAGTTACTCACACTTTCAGAGCGATGAGCAGTTCTTC
clone size: -; D gene: TRBD1; J gene: TRBJ1-2; V gene: TRBV12-5; CDR3 protein: CASGLVRQGQAEGYTF; CDR3 DNA: TGTGCTAGTGGTTTGGTACGACAGGGACAGGCAGAAGGCTACACCTTC
clone size: -; D gene: TRBD2; J gene: TRBJ2-3; V gene: TRBV5-1; CDR3 protein: CASSAGLLDTQYF; CDR3 DNA: TGCGCCAGCTCGGCGGGACTATTAGATACGCAGTATTTT
clone size: -; D gene: TRBD1; J gene: TRBJ1-6; V gene: TRBV29-1; CDR3 protein: CSVRDRDTYSLLHF; CDR3 DNA: TGCAGCGTGAGGGACAGGGACACCTATTCACTCCTCCACTTT
clone size: -; D gene: TRBD2; J gene: TRBJ2-1; V gene: TRBV10-3; CDR3 protein: CAISELAGPEQFF; CDR3 DNA: TGTGCCATCAGTGAACTAGCGGGCCCTGAGCAGTTCTTC
clone size: few; D gene: -; J gene: TRBJ1-2; V gene: TRBV12-3/TRBV12-4; CDR3 protein: CASSYRERYTF; CDR3 DNA: TGTGCCAGCAGTTACAGGGAGCGCTACACCTTC
clone size: -; D gene: TRBD2; J gene: TRBJ2-3; V gene: TRBV5-1; CDR3 protein: CASSPGSGSMDTQYF; CDR3 DNA: TGCGCCAGCAGCCCGGGTAGCGGGAGTATGGATACGCAGTATTTT
clone size: once; D gene: TRBD1; J gene: TRBJ1-1; V gene: TRBV12-3/TRBV12-4; CDR3 protein: CANLNRGGEAFF; CDR3 DNA: TGTGCCAACCTCAACAGGGGTGGAGAAGCTTTCTTT
clone size: -; D gene: -; J gene: TRBJ2-2; V gene: TRBV15; CDR3 protein: CATSMPRAAGELFF; CDR3 DNA: TGTGCCACCAGCATGCCGAGGGCGGCCGGGGAGCTGTTTTTT
clone size: -; D gene: TRBD1; J gene: TRBJ2-1; V gene: TRBV29-1; CDR3 protein: CSVGDRVYNEQFF; CDR3 DNA: TGCAGCGTCGGGGACAGGGTCTACAATGAGCAGTTCTTC
clone size: -; D gene: -; J gene: TRBJ1-1; V gene: TRBV2; CDR3 protein: CASREGGIEAFF; CDR3 DNA: TGTGCCAGCAGGGAAGGAGGGATTGAAGCTTTCTTT
clone size: -; D gene: TRBD1; J gene: TRBJ1-1; V gene: TRBV6-4; CDR3 protein: CASKRTGGPNTEAFF; CDR3 DNA: TGTGCCAGCAAGAGGACAGGGGGACCGAACACTGAAGCTTTCTTT
clone size: -; D gene: -; J gene: TRBJ1-2; V gene: TRBV5-6; CDR3 protein: CASSRSLGLRRGYTF; CDR3 DNA: TGTGCCAGCAGCCGTTCCTTGGGCCTTCGACGTGGCTACACCTTC
clone size: -; D gene: -; J gene: TRBJ2-2; V gene: TRBV25-1; CDR3 protein: CASSLGPIMNTGELFF; CDR3 DNA: TGTGCCAGCAGTTTGGGCCCGATTATGAACACCGGGGAGCTGTTTTTT
clone size: -; D gene: TRBD1; J gene: TRBJ2-7; V gene: TRBV6-1; CDR3 protein: CASRNGQGGYEQYF; CDR3 DNA: TGTGCCAGCAGAAACGGACAGGGGGGCTACGAGCAGTACTTC
clone size: -; D gene: TRBD2; J gene: TRBJ2-3; V gene: TRBV20-1; CDR3 protein: CSASGTGGPTDTQYF; CDR3 DNA: TGCAGTGCTAGTGGGACGGGAGGGCCCACAGATACGCAGTATTTT
clone size: -; D gene: -; J gene: TRBJ1-2; V gene: TRBV7-8; CDR3 protein: CASSLSNYGYTF; CDR3 DNA: TGTGCCAGCAGCCTGTCGAACTATGGCTACACCTTC
clone size: few; D gene: -; J gene: TRBJ1-2; V gene: TRBV4-1; CDR3 protein: CASSQEAVSRQPYGYTF; CDR3 DNA: TGCGCCAGCAGCCAAGAGGCGGTGAGTAGACAGCCCTATGGCTACACCTTC
clone size: once; D gene: -; J gene: TRBJ2-7; V gene: TRBV6-5; CDR3 protein: CATKGVDEQYF; CDR3 DNA: TGTGCCACCAAAGGGGTAGACGAGCAGTACTTC
clone size: -; D gene: TRBD1; J gene: TRBJ1-3; V gene: TRBV3-1/TRBV3-2; CDR3 protein: CASSQLNRQGTGNTIYF; CDR3 DNA: TGTGCCAGCAGCCAGCTGAACCGACAGGGGACTGGAAACACCATATATTTT
clone size: -; D gene: -; J gene: TRBJ1-2; V gene: TRBV6-1; CDR3 protein: CASSEPPSGTAF; CDR3 DNA: TGTGCCAGCAGTGAACCTCCAAGCGGCACCGCCTTC
clone size: -; D gene: TRBD1; J gene: TRBJ2-7; V gene: TRBV7-2; CDR3 protein: CASSLLPGQGGYEQYF; CDR3 DNA: TGTGCCAGCAGCCTCCTTCCGGGACAGGGGGGTTACGAGCAGTACTTC
clone size: -; D gene: TRBD2; J gene: TRBJ2-1; V gene: TRBV5-4; CDR3 protein: CASSRGGTSGTNEQFF; CDR3 DNA: TGTGCCAGCAGCCGCGGAGGGACTAGCGGGACGAATGAGCAGTTCTTC
clone size: -; D gene: TRBD1; J gene: TRBJ2-3; V gene: TRBV11-3; CDR3 protein: CASSIPGQGADTQYF; CDR3 DNA: TGTGCCAGCAGCATACCCGGACAGGGGGCAGATACGCAGTATTTT